This T cell receptor (beta chain) was sequenced in a study of cytomegalovirus exposure and HLA in healthy donors (TCRdb year 2017). As for the study more broadly: An earlier analysis of roughly 610 of the donors reported over 250 Gb of sequence data and approximately 120 million unique TCR beta sequences obtained from some 200 million T cells. About five DR-DQ haplotypes were treated as single units for association and clustering because of strong linkage in the cohort. To predict cytomegalovirus infection status, the study brought together high-throughput TCR immunosequencing, statistical association of individual TCRs with disease status, and machine learning. To decide whether each TCR beta V gene segment behaved as functional or pseudogenic, an earlier analysis of fewer than 750 of the donors relied on high-throughput TCR beta sequencing. Typing coverage varied by locus: roughly 620-630 donors for A, B, C, DRB1 and DQB1; more than 500 for DQA1; around 570 for DPA1; around 490 for DPB1. An early release that covered roughly 600 HLA-typed donors contained approximately 300 gigabases of sequencing data and 65 million to 100 million unique TCR sequences. In a later analysis, previously published TCR beta repertoires from 600 to 850 donors were re-analyzed and high-resolution HLA genotyping was added so that TCR occurrence patterns could be studied. Every discovery cohort repertoire had been produced on one sequencing platform. The T cell repertoires of roughly 660 subjects were profiled by immunosequencing and related to cytomegalovirus serostatus. Both class I and class II loci were covered by HLA typing, at four-digit resolution. Among under 450 genotyped donors of the cohort, an average of approximately 230,000 unique TCR beta nucleotide sequences were sequenced per donor, around a sixth of them non-productive. In a later genetic analysis, genome-wide SNP genotypes for about 55% of the roughly 670 donors were used, and that subset was treated as a discovery cohort. The aim of the study was to test whether cataloging public T cell receptors could identify signatures of past pathogen exposure. In addition to the first cohort of 650 to 800 subjects, a separate validation cohort of 130 or so different subjects was used. Donor age, sex, ethnicity and CMV serostatus were compiled together with the repertoire data. Rather than drawing on any new phenotypic data, the later analysis identified candidate immune exposures from TCR beta sequences and the way those sequences occurred across donors. Of the approximately 370 genotyped donors, 80% to 90% were placed in the genetic ancestry cluster associated with self-reported Caucasian donors.

Notes on this clone: Its specific antigen is unknown. Per-base quality was not reported, and no clone a single base away is much larger than it.

The CDR3 sequence holds 15 residues, the cysteine and phenylalanine included. The entry retains the CDR3 DNA only, 45 bases that are in frame from base 1. The germline V end is reduced by 10 bases and the J end by 0 bases; junction bases left unmatched: 6. From the germline V gene, CDR1 is MNHNS and CDR2 is SASEGT. General findings and caveats noted by the study authors: Only TCR beta chains were sequenced in this cohort, and the absence of alpha or paired-chain data limited detectable features. In vitro tests confirmed that a few of the cytomegalovirus-associated TCR beta chains recognize cytomegalovirus antigens. At a false discovery rate of 0.05, a later analysis linked about 16,000 TCR beta sequences to specific HLA alleles. The presence/absence analyses assumed that sequencing depth was roughly uniform across donors, and that assumption may not be true. A cluster of highly shared sequence variants was judged likely to be a technical artifact of the sequencing pipeline. Across donors, most TCR sequences were observed very rarely, whereas some public TCRs were present in many individuals. CMV serostatus was the only immune exposure information available for the cohort. In a later analysis, HLA-associated TCR beta chains were found to be more clonally expanded and to have lower generation probabilities than equally common non-associated chains. A total of some 180 TCR beta chains were listed by the study as associated with cytomegalovirus. Because counts were too low, seventeen rarely observed V segments, including chromosome 9 orphons, were left out of the earlier analysis of some 600 of the donors. A later analysis found that most CMV-associated TCR beta chains appeared HLA-restricted, with HLA associations seemingly driven largely by CMV exposure. Because the 87-base-pair reads could not distinguish some IMGT-functional V segments, including TRBV6-2 and TRBV6-3, those segments were excluded. Correlated functional status among segregating V segments might reflect linkage disequilibrium, but an unknown experimental factor could not be ruled out. In a later genetic analysis, fewer N-insertions in productive TCRs were reported among donors in an Asian-associated ancestry cluster than the approximately 670-donor mean. In a later analysis, the rate of TCR association differed among HLA loci, with DRB1 alleles having the most associated TCRs and HLA-C alleles having the fewest. When HLA alleles, especially DR and DQ, strongly co-occurred, attributing TCR associations to individual alleles was difficult. According to a later analysis, parvovirus B19, influenza, CMV and Epstein-Barr virus appeared linked to several top co-occurrence clusters. It was suggested by the authors that the approach could potentially be generalized to other disease states and immunological phenotypes. In both the original and validation cohorts, the classifier was reported to diagnose cytomegalovirus status with high specificity and sensitivity. In an earlier analysis of over 550 of the donors, most TCR beta V segments were observed in productive rearrangements about 90% or about 30% of the time, broadly matching IMGT annotations. A further reported finding was that TCR beta sequences accurately predicted the HLA-A and HLA-B alleles for most subjects in the first cohort. HLA typing was unavailable for some donors at each locus, so association tests used only the typed subset. In a later genetic analysis, a missense DCLRE1C variant was associated with V-gene and J-gene trimming of TCR beta chains, and the association was replicated in an independent cohort.

The receptor library was made with the immunoSEQ multiplex PCR assay. The multiplex PCR relied on a mix of 60 forward primers for TCR Vbeta segments and 13 reverse primers for TCR Jbeta segments. Amplification of the CDR3 region of rearranged TCR beta genes was performed with a multiplex PCR assay on genomic DNA. On the Illumina HiSeq System, the amplified TCR beta libraries were sequenced as 87-base-pair reads. In the source study's methods: In a later analysis, tens of millions of unique TCR beta chains were counted across the roughly 610 repertoires, and around 10 million of these chains were shared by at least two donors. Raw reads were error-corrected and collapsed into unique sequences by a nearest-neighbor algorithm in which closely related sequences were merged to remove PCR and sequencing errors. Alignment of CDR3 sequences to IMGT reference sequences was used to assign V, D and J gene segments. For a sequence to be retained, at least a six-nucleotide match to both a V gene segment and a J gene segment was required. A rearrangement was called productive if the CDR3 had no stop codons and remained in frame with V and J, and every other rearrangement was called non-productive. CDR3 was defined according to IMGT convention as the region running from the second conserved V-encoded cysteine to the conserved J-encoded phenylalanine. In an earlier analysis of roughly 580 of the donors, sequences lacking an unambiguous match to a single V gene segment were excluded. An earlier analysis of 500 to 700 of the donors classified V segments as functional when productive rearrangements were above 56.7% and as segregating when the standard deviation between donors was above 5%. A statistical classification framework was developed to diagnose cytomegalovirus status using the catalog of TCR beta chain sequences. A later analysis assigned V and J genes by comparing TCR nucleotide sequences with IMGT/GENE-DB human TR gene sequences. Using the TCRdist pipeline, a later analysis assigned CDR3 sequences along with most-parsimonious VDJ recombination scenarios. In a later analysis, every TCR beta chain was defined by the combination of its CDR3 amino acid sequence and its V-gene family, and reads without a unique V-gene family were dropped. A later analysis removed 550 to 700 highly shared, low-generation-probability nucleotide sequences to deal with suspected cross-contamination and a sequencing artifact. A later analysis calculated a clonal expansion index for each public chain from normalized within-repertoire ranks of inferred template counts. Generation probabilities in a later analysis came from a VDJ recombination model fitted to out-of-frame rearrangements, and those results were checked against IGoR. Hypergeometric tests were used in a later analysis to score TCR-TCR, TCR-HLA and TCR-CMV co-occurrence, with a repertoire-size bias correction applied to the TCR pairs. False discovery rates were estimated in a later analysis by permuting HLA or CMV assignments 20 times. A later analysis grouped co-occurring TCRs with DBSCAN, adding TCRdist sequence similarity when clustering within HLA-allele-positive subsets. Repertoires with fewer than 30,000 or more than 120,000 public chains were left out of co-occurrence clustering, as were about five repertoires with anomalous nucleotide sharing. Entries here come from immuneACCESS through TCRdb and include only in-frame sequences with V and J called. Some clones fail to appear in such tables; in the studies checked, an unresolved V gene covers under half of the shortfall, and the cause of the remainder is unknown. D and trimming come from the DNA, and the V and J calls and clone size come from that table. The sample table holds around 190,000 clones, of which roughly 80% were seen once. 1.6% of the sample is in the top ten clones.

The cohort comprised more than 550 healthy bone marrow donors. At the time of sampling, all cohort members were nominally healthy, though unrecorded immune exposures were likely present. The donor tested CMV seronegative and was one of the 352 seronegative cohort members. A peripheral blood sample was provided by each donor, and peripheral blood mononuclear cells were used for TCR beta sequencing. The Qiagen DNeasy Blood Extraction Kit was used to extract genomic DNA from the blood cell samples. This chain is built from TRBV6-1 and TRBJ1-5, and 10 junction bases match TRBD1. Sequences were obtained from PBMCs. This TCR came from a woman under 30 in good health and CMV-seronegative. The CDR3 reads CATRDRGHSNQPQHF. The DNA reads as follows: TGTGCCACCCGGGACAGGGGTCATAGCAATCAGCCCCAGCATTTT.